One T cell receptor beta chain is described in this entry. The data were obtained in a study of cytomegalovirus exposure and HLA in healthy donors. Trimming cost V 1 base and J 5 bases; bases outside gene matches: 8. The CDR3 length is 16 residues. Germline CDR1 and CDR2: MGHRA and YSYEKL. Assay: immunoSEQ multiplex PCR; the TCRdb copy retains only in-frame clones and omits some. The top ten clones hold about 2.2% of a sample with 150,000 or so clones, 86% of them seen once. V is TRBV4-1 and J is TRBJ2-1; 7 bases match TRBD2. The clonotype was recovered from a human donor in good health. The sample was PBMCs. The DNA for the CDR3 is TGCGCCAGCAGCCAAGGACTAGCTAAGAGGAACAATGAGCAGTTCTTC. Translation gives CASSQGLAKRNNEQFF.